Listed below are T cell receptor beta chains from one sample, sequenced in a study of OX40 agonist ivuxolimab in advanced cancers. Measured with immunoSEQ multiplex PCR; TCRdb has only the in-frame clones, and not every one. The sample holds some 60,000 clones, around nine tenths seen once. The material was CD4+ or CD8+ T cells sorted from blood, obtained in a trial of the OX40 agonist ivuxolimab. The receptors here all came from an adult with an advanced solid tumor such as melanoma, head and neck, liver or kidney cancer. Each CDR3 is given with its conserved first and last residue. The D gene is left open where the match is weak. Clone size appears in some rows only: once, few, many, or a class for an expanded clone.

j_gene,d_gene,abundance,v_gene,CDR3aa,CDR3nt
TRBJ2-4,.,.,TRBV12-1,CASSFKRHPRKAKNIQYF,TGTGCCAGCAGCTTTAAGCGGCACCCTAGAAAGGCCAAAAACATTCAGTACTTC
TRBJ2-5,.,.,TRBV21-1,CASSKSADQEGTQYF,TGTGCCAGCAGCAAATCAGCCGACCAAGAGGGGACCCAGTACTTC
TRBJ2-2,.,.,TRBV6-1,CASSEASAGGELFF,TGTGCCAGCAGTGAAGCGTCTGCGGGGGGGGAGCTGTTTTTT
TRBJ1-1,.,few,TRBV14,CASSPRRQDTEAFF,TGTGCCAGCAGCCCCCGCCGGCAAGACACTGAAGCTTTCTTT
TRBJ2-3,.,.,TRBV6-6,CASSLGSTDTQYF,TGTGCCAGCAGCCTGGGGTCCACAGATACGCAGTATTTT
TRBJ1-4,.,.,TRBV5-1,CASSSTHRGGAGNNEKLFF,TGCGCCAGCAGCTCGACCCACCGTGGGGGGGCTGGCAATAATGAAAAACTGTTTTTT
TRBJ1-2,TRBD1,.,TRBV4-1,CASSQEGGQGRAYGYTF,TGCGCCAGCAGCCAAGAAGGGGGACAGGGAAGGGCATATGGCTACACCTTC
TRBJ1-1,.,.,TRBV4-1,CASSHGGQKTFF,TGCGCCAGCAGCCATGGAGGACAGAAAACTTTCTTT
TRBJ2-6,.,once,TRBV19,CASYKDGQSGANVLTF,TGTGCCAGTTATAAGGACGGACAATCTGGGGCCAACGTCCTGACTTTC
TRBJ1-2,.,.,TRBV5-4,CASSLERTLYGYTF,TGTGCCAGCAGCTTGGAGCGGACGCTCTATGGCTACACCTTC
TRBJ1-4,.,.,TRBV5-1,CASSLEGFGEKLFF,TGCGCCAGCAGCTTGGAAGGGTTTGGTGAAAAACTGTTTTTT
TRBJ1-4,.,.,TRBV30,CAWSWTMSREKLFF,TGTGCCTGGAGTTGGACAATGAGTAGGGAAAAACTGTTTTTT
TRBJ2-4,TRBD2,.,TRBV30,CAWSPPRTSGNIQYF,TGTGCCTGGAGTCCTCCCCGGACTAGCGGAAACATTCAGTACTTC
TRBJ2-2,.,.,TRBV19,CASSKGRQVMGELFF,TGTGCCAGTAGTAAGGGGAGGCAGGTTATGGGGGAGCTGTTTTTT
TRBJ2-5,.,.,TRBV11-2,CASRSSRTQYF,TGTGCCAGCAGATCTTCGAGGACCCAGTACTTC
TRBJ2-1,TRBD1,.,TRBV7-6,CASSLDRGQQFF,TGTGCCAGCAGCTTAGATAGGGGGCAGCAGTTCTTC
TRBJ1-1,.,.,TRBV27,CASSPLDVFEAFF,TGTGCCAGCAGTCCCTTGGACGTGTTTGAAGCTTTCTTT
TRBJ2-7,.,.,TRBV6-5,CAGRRQSSYEQYF,TGTGCCGGGCGGAGACAGAGCTCCTACGAGCAGTACTTC
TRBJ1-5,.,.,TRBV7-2,CASSLGGVGSNQPQHF,TGTGCCAGCAGCCTCGGCGGGGTTGGGAGCAATCAGCCCCAGCATTTT
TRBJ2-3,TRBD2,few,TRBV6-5,CAISSGGRTDTQYF,TGTGCCATTTCCAGCGGGGGTCGCACAGATACGCAGTATTTT
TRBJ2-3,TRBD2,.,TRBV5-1,CASSLTGGPDTQYF,TGCGCCAGCAGCTTGACGGGGGGTCCAGATACGCAGTATTTT
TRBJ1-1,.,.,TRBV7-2,CASSLAGTAEAFF,TGTGCCAGCAGCTTAGCAGGGACGGCTGAAGCTTTCTTT